Each of the 20 T cell receptor beta chains below was sequenced from the same sample in a study of beta chain features in type 1 diabetes. Study-level results: TCRB CDR3s were moderately but significantly shorter in Type 1 diabetes patients in all four CD4+ subsets.

The antigens for these receptors are not known. Reverse transcribing all isolated RNA meant expressed TCRB transcripts were sequenced. Clones were sequenced by immunoSEQ multiplex PCR, and TCRdb holds only the in-frame ones, with some missing. The sample yields 130,000 to 150,000 clones, approximately 13% seen once. Material: central memory CD4+ T cells from blood. These receptors originate from a man in his late teens or twenties with type 1 diabetes.

This clone was picked up a small number of times. V is TRBV7-6 and J is TRBJ2-7, with 7 bases that match TRBD1. Germline lookup yields CDR1 SGHVS and CDR2 FNYEAQ. V lost 5 bases and J lost 4; bases outside the gene matches: 8. CDR3 length equals 14 residues. CDR3 protein: CASSRDRDSYEQYF. CDR3 coding DNA: TGTGCCAGCAGCCGCGACCGGGACAGTTACGAGCAGTACTTC. Supplemented by reference TRBV7-6 and TRBJ2-7, the full variable domain reads GAGVSQSPRYKVTKRGQDVALRCDPISGHVSLYWYRQALGQGPEFLTYFNYEAQQDKSGLPNDRFSAERPEGSISTLTIQRTEQRDSAMYRCASSRDRDSYEQYFGPGTRLTVT.

V is TRBV9 and J is TRBJ2-7; the D gene is possibly TRBD2 (7 bases). The CDR3 consists of 15 residues. CDR1 and CDR2 (germline): SGDLS, YYNGEE. Trimming removed 0 bases from V and 3 bases from J, with 13 bases in between. The CDR3 is CASSVVAGASYEQYF. CDR3 in DNA: TGTGCCAGCAGCGTAGTTGCGGGGGCGAGCTACGAGCAGTACTTC.

The chain recombines TRBV10-2 with TRBJ1-1; possibly TRBD1 for D (5 bases). The V and J ends lost 7 bases and 0 bases respectively, with 18 bases between them. The V gene's germline CDR1 is WSHSY and CDR2 SAAADI. The CDR3 runs to 16 residues. CDR3 bases: TGCGCCAGCATGGTCTCTTTCGGGGGGTTGAACACTGAAGCTTTCTTT. Its protein is CASMVSFGGLNTEAFF.

This clone was seen a handful of times. The gene calls are TRBV7-9 and TRBJ2-7; D unresolved. Germline CDR1 is SEHNR and CDR2 is FQNEAQ (reference sequence). CDR3 length: 13 amino acids. Trimming took off 5 bases at V and 4 bases at J, with 12 bases between the two ends. DNA of the CDR3: TGTGCCAGCAGCCAAGGCCCCGATTACGAGCAGTACTTC. Encoded protein: CASSQGPDYEQYF.

This chain connects TRBV18 to TRBJ2-5; no clear D. CDR3 size: 14 residues. Trimming left V 1 base short and J 1 base short, with 7 bases between. Germline V gene data show CDR1 as KGHSH and CDR2 as LQKENI. CDR3 residues: CASSPQATQETQYF. DNA of the CDR3: TGTGCCAGCTCACCACAGGCTACCCAAGAGACCCAGTACTTC.

This clone was seen at least ten times. This chain connects TRBV7-2 to TRBJ1-1; weak D call: TRBD1 (5 bases). The germline CDR1 and CDR2 sequences are SGHTA and FQGNSA. This CDR3 is 14 amino acids long. V shed 8 bases and J shed 0 bases, with 13 bases lying between them. The CDR3 here is CASGRQTMNTEAFF. CDR3 in DNA: TGTGCCAGCGGTCGACAGACTATGAACACTGAAGCTTTCTTT. The whole variable domain, remainder taken from reference TRBV7-2 and TRBJ1-1, is GAGVSQSPSNKVTEKGKDVELRCDPISGHTALYWYRQSLGQGLEFLIYFQGNSAPDKSGLPSDRFSAERTGGSVSTLTIQRTQQEDSAVYLCASGRQTMNTEAFFGQGTRLTVV.

This clone came up a few times. The chain recombines TRBV5-1 with TRBJ2-1; no clear D gene. The V end was cut by 0 bases, the J end by 0 bases, with 10 bases between. CDR1 and CDR2 (germline): SGHRS, YFSETQ. CDR3 length: 16 amino acids. The CDR3, as DNA: TGCGCCAGCAGCTTGGAAGCCTTCAGCTCCTACAATGAGCAGTTCTTC. It is translated as CASSLEAFSSYNEQFF.

The chain couples TRBV7-9 to TRBJ1-2, with no clear D. Germline V gives CDR1 SEHNR, CDR2 FQNEAQ (reference sequence). This CDR3 has 17 residues. V lost 5 bases and J lost 2, with 21 bases in between. CDR3 sequence (DNA): TGTGCCAGCAGCCCCGAGAGGACCGCGATTGACAACTATGGCTACACCTTC. Translated, it gives CASSPERTAIDNYGYTF.

The rearrangement joins TRBV7-2 to TRBJ1-2; no definite D call. CDR3 size: 15 residues. Germline V CDR1 and CDR2: SGHTA, FQGNSA. Deletions cut 4 bases from V and 2 bases from J, with 14 bases between. This CDR3 reads CASSSGLAMNYGYTF. Here the CDR3 DNA reads TGTGCCAGCAGCTCCGGTTTGGCAATGAACTATGGCTACACCTTC.

The gene calls are TRBV6-5 and TRBJ1-1, with D maybe TRBD1 (5 bases). The CDR3 is 16 amino acids. V was shortened by 0 bases and J by 0 bases, with 11 bases between the two germline ends. CDR1 MNHEY and CDR2 SVGAGI come from the germline V gene. CDR3 in DNA: TGTGCCAGCAGTTACTCAGTAGAGGGGCTGAACACTGAAGCTTTCTTT. It yields the protein CASSYSVEGLNTEAFF.

This clone was picked up a small number of times. This rearrangement joins TRBV5-1 to TRBJ2-3, with D possibly matching TRBD2 (6 bases). CDR1 SGHRS and CDR2 YFSETQ come from the germline V gene. V was clipped by 0 bases and J by 1 base, with 9 bases between them. This CDR3 region has 15 residues. CDR3 in amino acids: CASSLAGERTDTQYF. CDR3 coding DNA: TGCGCCAGCAGCTTGGCGGGGGAGCGCACAGATACGCAGTATTTT.

This clone showed up just a few times. The chain carries TRBV13 and TRBJ2-1; 10 nucleotides agree with TRBD1. The CDR3 totals 15 residues. In germline, CDR1 is PRHDT, CDR2 FYEKMQ (reference sequence). V was clipped by 5 bases and J by 2 bases; unmatched bases: 3. The CDR3 bases are TGTGCCAGCAGCGCCGGGACAGGGGCCTACAATGAGCAGTTCTTC. The encoded protein is CASSAGTGAYNEQFF.

The table lists this clone with a few counts. This sequence joins TRBV2 and TRBJ1-1, with 11 bases aligning to TRBD1. CDR1 is SNHLY and CDR2 is FYNNEI in the germline V gene. The CDR3 loop spans 16 amino acids. Unmatched junction bases numbered 12, after V lost 8 bases and J lost 4 bases. The CDR3, as DNA: TGTGCCAGCCGCGCTGGGACAGGGGGGAGTACCACTGAAGCTTTCTTT. As protein: CASRAGTGGSTTEAFF.

The rearrangement uses TRBV18 and TRBJ1-2; TRBD1 is a possible D gene (6 bases). CDR1 KGHSH and CDR2 LQKENI come from the germline V gene. The CDR3 runs to 18 residues. V lost 0 bases and J lost 6, with 23 bases in between. The CDR3 DNA follows: TGTGCCAGCTCACCACCGGGTCGTGCACAGGGTGGCCGAGATGGCTACACCTTC. Translation gives CASSPPGRAQGGRDGYTF.

The chain joins TRBV7-6 to TRBJ2-1, with 8 bases that match TRBD1. Germline V CDR1 and CDR2: SGHVS, FNYEAQ. The junction had 5 bases not matched to a gene; V was cut back by 5 bases and J by 2 bases. The CDR3 extends over 15 amino acids. The CDR3 region is CASSTRQGTYNEQFF. CDR3 DNA sequence: TGTGCCAGCAGCACCCGACAGGGGACCTACAATGAGCAGTTCTTC.

This clone was counted between two and nine times. The gene calls are TRBV7-9 and TRBJ2-1; tentatively, D is TRBD1 (5 bases). In germline, CDR1 is SEHNR, CDR2 FQNEAQ (reference sequence). Trimming cost V 3 bases and J 2 bases, with 11 bases left between them. This CDR3 has 15 amino acids. The chain's CDR3 is CASSLQAGTYNEQFF. CDR3 DNA sequence: TGTGCCAGCAGCTTGCAAGCAGGGACCTACAATGAGCAGTTCTTC.

The table lists this clone with a few counts. This rearrangement joins TRBV4-2 to TRBJ2-2; 7 positions match TRBD2. Germline CDR1 LGHNA, CDR2 YNFKEQ. This CDR3 spans 16 amino acids. The J segment lost 4 bases and the V segment lost 3 bases, leaving 8 bases of the junction unmatched. DNA of the CDR3: TGTGCCAGCAGCCAGACCGAGCGGGGCCCCACCGGGGAGCTGTTTTTT. Amino acids: CASSQTERGPTGELFF.

In its sample, this clone was seen a few times. DNA of the CDR3: TGTGCCAGCAGCTTGAGGGAAAGGAGCACTGAAGCTTTCTTT. Translated: CASSLRERSTEAFF. V usage is TRBV11-2 and J usage is TRBJ1-1, with no clear D. Trimming shortened V by 3 bases and J by 4 bases, and 12 bases separated the two germline ends. The germline gives CDR1 SGHAT, CDR2 FQNNGV. This CDR3 has 14 amino acids.

The chain is built from TRBV5-1 and TRBJ2-3; TRBD1 matches at 9 bases. Germline-derived CDR1 and CDR2 are SGHRS and YFSETQ. V trimming: 3 bases; J trimming: 0 bases; junction bases outside the gene matches: 11. The CDR3 runs 18 residues. As DNA, the CDR3 is TGCGCCAGCAGCTCAAGCGGGACAGGGAGCGCTAGCACAGATACGCAGTATTTT. Translated, it gives CASSSSGTGSASTDTQYF.

The chain is built from TRBV2 and TRBJ2-6; D is uncertain. The V gene's germline CDR1 is SNHLY and CDR2 FYNNEI. V shed 4 bases and J shed 4 bases, with 11 bases lying between them. This CDR3 contains 15 residues. The CDR3 is CASSAEASGANVLTF. The CDR3 DNA follows: TGTGCCAGCAGTGCTGAAGCGTCCGGGGCCAACGTCCTGACTTTC. The whole variable domain, remainder taken from reference TRBV2 and TRBJ2-6, is EPEVTQTPSHQVTQMGQEVILRCVPISNHLYFYWYRQILGQKVEFLVSFYNNEISEKSEIFDDQFSVERPDGSNFTLKIRSTKLEDSAMYFCASSAEASGANVLTFGAGSRLTVL.